The 19 T cell receptor beta chains in this list originate from one sample, sequenced in a study of blood T cell repertoires in COVID-19. Only in-frame clones appear in the TCRdb table, and some are missing; sequencing was by immunoSEQ multiplex PCR. The table includes some 240,000 clones, 84% detected once. Input material: peripheral blood. These TCRs come from a woman in her thirties or forties who had recovered from COVID-19.

This chain links TRBV14 with TRBJ1-2; possible D gene TRBD1, 6 bases. This CDR3 is built from 13 residues. V was shortened by 4 bases and J by 3 bases, with 9 bases between the two germline ends. In germline, CDR1 is SGHDN, CDR2 FVKESK. The CDR3 DNA is TGTGCCAGCAGCCCAGGGGTTGACTATGGCTACACCTTC. It yields the protein CASSPGVDYGYTF.

This chain links TRBV7-9 with TRBJ1-2; D call uncertain. V dropped 3 bases and J dropped 8 bases, with 16 bases sitting between them. The CDR3 loop spans 14 amino acids. Germline CDR1 is SEHNR and CDR2 is FQNEAQ (reference sequence). CDR3 amino acids: CASSFAVPGWGYTF. The CDR3 region has the DNA TGTGCCAGCAGCTTTGCGGTCCCCGGGTGGGGCTACACCTTC.

V and J are TRBV10-3 and TRBJ1-2, with D unresolved. With 5 bases removed from V and 3 bases from J, the gap between germline ends came to 13 bases. Germline V gene lookup returns CDR1 ENHRY and CDR2 SYGVKD. The CDR3 sequence is 14 residues long. CDR3 region: CAISLEPGDYGYTF. The CDR3 nucleotides read TGTGCCATCAGTTTAGAACCCGGGGACTATGGCTACACCTTC.

The chain links TRBV2 to TRBJ2-7; weak D call: TRBD2 (6 bases). V gave up 6 bases and J gave up 3 bases, with 15 bases separating them. This CDR3 region has 14 residues. Germline V lookup: CDR1 SNHLY, CDR2 FYNNEI. The CDR3 is CASSGVGRNYEQYF. The CDR3 region has the DNA TGTGCCAGCAGCGGGGTTGGGAGGAACTACGAGCAGTACTTC.

This clone was counted a single time. V and J are TRBV7-6 and TRBJ2-2, with D possibly being TRBD2 (5 bases). Germline CDR1 SGHVS, CDR2 FNYEAQ. There are 16 residues in the CDR3. The germline V and J ends were trimmed by 3 bases and 2 bases, with 13 bases remaining between them. CDR3 in amino acids: CASSLGVGSNTGELFF. For the CDR3, the DNA is TGTGCCAGCAGCTTGGGAGTTGGCTCCAACACCGGGGAGCTGTTTTTT. Filled out from reference TRBV7-6 and TRBJ2-2, the complete variable domain reads GAGVSQSPRYKVTKRGQDVALRCDPISGHVSLYWYRQALGQGPEFLTYFNYEAQQDKSGLPNDRFSAERPEGSISTLTIQRTEQRDSAMYRCASSLGVGSNTGELFFGEGSRLTVL.

This clone was seen just once. The V and J genes are TRBV9 and TRBJ1-4; TRBD1 agrees at 8 bases. This CDR3 is 15 amino acids long. The V gene end was trimmed by 4 bases and the J gene end by 4 bases; junction bases not matched to a gene: 6. Germline V CDR1 and CDR2: SGDLS, YYNGEE. DNA of the CDR3: TGTGCCAGCAGCTCTGGGACAGGAGATAATGAAAAACTGTTTTTT. As protein: CASSSGTGDNEKLFF. The full variable domain, with the rest looked up from reference TRBV9 and TRBJ1-4, is DSGVTQTPKHLITATGQRVTLRCSPRSGDLSVYWYQQSLDQGLQFLIQYYNGEERAKGNILERFSAQQFPDLHSELNLSSLELGDSALYFCASSSGTGDNEKLFFGSGTQLSVL.

This clone was seen once. The rearrangement uses TRBV30 and TRBJ2-5; 7 bases map to TRBD1. CDR1 and CDR2 from the germline V gene are GTSNPN and SVGIG (reference sequence). The trim removed 2 bases at V and 6 bases at J, leaving 6 bases unmatched. This CDR3 contains 13 residues. The CDR3 DNA is TGTGCCTGGAGTTCGACAGGGCCGAAGACCCAGTACTTC. It yields the protein CAWSSTGPKTQYF. Variable domain in full (rest from reference TRBV30 and TRBJ2-5): SQTIHQWPATLVQPVGSPLSLECTVEGTSNPNLYWYRQAAGRGLQLLFYSVGIGQISSEVPQNLSASRPQDRQFILSSKKLLLSDSGFYLCAWSSTGPKTQYFGPGTRLLVL.

The CDR3 DNA follows: TGCGCCAGCAGCCACGCGTGGACAGGGGATAATTCACCCCTCCACTTT. Translated, it gives CASSHAWTGDNSPLHF. The rearrangement links TRBV5-1 to TRBJ1-6; TRBD1 agrees at 9 bases. The V segment lost 4 bases and the J segment 5 bases; nucleotides outside the gene matches: 7. CDR3 length equals 16 residues. The germline CDR1 and CDR2 sequences are SGHRS and YFSETQ.

V usage is TRBV5-6 and J usage is TRBJ2-7; 10 nucleotides align to TRBD1. Unmatched junction bases numbered 6, after V lost 4 bases and J lost 5 bases. The CDR3 is made up of 14 amino acids. The germline V gene encodes CDR1 SGHDT and CDR2 YYEEEE. The CDR3 coding sequence is TGTGCCAGCAGCCCATACGGGACAGGGGACGAGCAGTACTTC. This translates into CASSPYGTGDEQYF.

The rearrangement links TRBV5-5 to TRBJ1-4; 8 nucleotides line up with TRBD1. Germline V gene lookup returns CDR1 SGHKS and CDR2 YYEKEE (reference sequence). J gave up 5 bases and V 3 bases, and 9 bases lay outside the gene matches. The CDR3 is 16 amino acids. As DNA, the CDR3 is TGTGCCAGCAGCTCGTATGCCGGGACAGGAAATGAAAAACTGTTTTTT. This translates into CASSSYAGTGNEKLFF.

CDR3 residues: CSVEPGQGKREQYF. The CDR3 nucleotides read TGCAGCGTCGAACCGGGACAGGGAAAAAGGGAGCAGTACTTC. The rearrangement joins TRBV29-1 to TRBJ2-7; 9 nucleotides line up with TRBD1. The CDR3 contains 14 residues. V shed 6 bases and J 7 bases; nucleotides not matched to a gene: 13. Germline values: CDR1 SQVTM, CDR2 ANQGSEA.

The chain combines TRBV18 with TRBJ1-4; weak D call: TRBD1 (6 bases). This CDR3 region has 13 residues. Germline V lookup: CDR1 KGHSH, CDR2 LQKENI. V was cut by 6 bases and J by 6 bases, with 11 bases left in between. The CDR3 loop reads CASSEQGDEKLFF. The DNA of the CDR3 is TGTGCCAGCTCCGAACAGGGAGATGAAAAACTGTTTTTT.

V usage is TRBV6-6 and J usage is TRBJ2-5; D is possibly TRBD1 (6 bases). The CDR3 covers 14 residues. Germline V gene lookup returns CDR1 MNHNY and CDR2 SVGAGI (reference sequence). Trimming took off 4 bases at V and 5 bases at J, with 14 bases between the two ends. The CDR3 is CASSLAGAEETQYF. As DNA, the CDR3 is TGTGCCAGCAGTTTGGCAGGGGCGGAGGAGACCCAGTACTTC.

The CDR3 is CASSIRASGEETQYF. As DNA, the CDR3 is TGTGCCAGTAGTATTAGGGCTAGCGGTGAAGAGACCCAGTACTTC. The gene calls are TRBV19 and TRBJ2-5; 7 bases agree with TRBD2. With 3 bases clipped from V and 3 bases from J, the junction kept 7 bases outside the gene matches. CDR1 and CDR2 from the germline V gene are LNHDA and SQIVND (reference sequence). The CDR3 is made up of 15 amino acids.

The chain employs TRBV5-1 and TRBJ1-1; D ambiguous. The CDR3 loop spans 14 amino acids. Germline CDR1 SGHRS, CDR2 YFSETQ. The V and J ends lost 3 bases and 3 bases respectively, with 12 bases between them. This chain's CDR3 is CASSSSGRDTEAFF. The CDR3 coding sequence is TGCGCCAGCAGCTCCTCGGGGAGGGACACTGAAGCTTTCTTT.

The chain is built from TRBV3-1 (or the pseudogene TRBV3-2) and TRBJ2-7; D is uncertain. There are 15 residues in the CDR3. Trimming left V 1 base short and J 6 bases short, with 16 bases between. The germline V gene has CDR1 LGHDT and CDR2 YNNKEL (reference sequence). CDR3 residues: CASSQGKFPWSEQYF. CDR3 coding DNA: TGTGCCAGCAGCCAAGGCAAATTCCCCTGGAGCGAGCAGTACTTC.

V gene TRBV2 combines with J gene TRBJ2-1; TRBD2 aligns across 8 bases. Trimming cost V 5 bases and J 7 bases; bases outside gene matches: 13. The CDR3 covers 16 residues. The V gene's germline CDR1 is SNHLY and CDR2 FYNNEI. The CDR3: CASSLRLAGGGNEQFF. The DNA for the CDR3 is TGTGCCAGCAGTCTCAGGCTGGCGGGGGGTGGTAATGAGCAGTTCTTC.

The rearrangement uses TRBV9 and TRBJ1-2, with 8 bases that match TRBD1. V lost 4 bases and J lost 4; bases outside the gene matches: 6. The CDR3 has 14 amino acids. Per the germline V gene, CDR1 is SGDLS and CDR2 is YYNGEE. CDR3 in amino acids: CASSLGQGSYGYTF. In nucleotides, the CDR3 is TGTGCCAGCAGCTTAGGACAGGGTTCCTATGGCTACACCTTC. Full variable domain (rest looked up from reference TRBV9 and TRBJ1-2): DSGVTQTPKHLITATGQRVTLRCSPRSGDLSVYWYQQSLDQGLQFLIQYYNGEERAKGNILERFSAQQFPDLHSELNLSSLELGDSALYFCASSLGQGSYGYTFGSGTRLTVV.

The chain couples TRBV19 to TRBJ2-7; a possible D gene is TRBD1 (6 bases). The CDR3 has 15 amino acids. V was clipped by 7 bases and J by 7 bases, with 23 bases between them. CDR1 and CDR2 (germline): LNHDA, SQIVND (reference sequence). The CDR3 DNA reads TGTGCCAGTAATCCATCGACAGGATCCTTCGGGGAGCAGTACTTC. It yields the protein CASNPSTGSFGEQYF.